A selection of T cell receptor beta chains follows, all from one sample in a study of CXCR3-negative and CXCR3-positive naive CD8 T cells. TCRdb re-called the 5' RACE reads and shows each CDR3 protein once, DNA omitted. This sample contains 90,000 to 150,000 distinct CDR3 sequences. Specimen: naive CXCR3+ CD8+ T cells from blood. The source is a human donor in good health. Some clones in this sample may be carry-over from other donors' samples. Both conserved end residues are part of each CDR3.

v_call	j_call	cdr3_length	cdr3_aa
TRBV29-1	TRBJ2-3	13	CSVESGSTDTQYF
TRBV6-2/TRBV6-3	TRBJ1-1	15	CASIFSHPGGTEAFF
TRBV4-3	TRBJ2-7	15	CASSQDKGQIYEQYF
TRBV28	TRBJ2-1	16	CATHLRALNSYNEQFF
TRBV27	TRBJ1-2	12	CASSFGNYGYTF
TRBV27	TRBJ2-3	13	CASSSIEEDTQYF
TRBV3-1	TRBJ2-3	18	CASSQDWAPGPDTDTQYF
TRBV4-1	TRBJ2-7	15	CASSQVLAETYEQYF
TRBV28	TRBJ2-3	15	CASSFPGQLVDTQYF
TRBV28	TRBJ2-7	14	CASSLGAGGGEQYF
TRBV7-2	TRBJ2-1	16	CASSFLGGGAYNEQFF
TRBV29-1	TRBJ1-2	13	CSVDGDRGYGYTF
TRBV7-9	TRBJ1-1	15	CASSLVSGSNTEAFF
TRBV5-5	TRBJ1-2	15	CASSPWVSGGNGYTF
TRBV3-1	TRBJ2-1	18	CASSQEASGSRSYNEQFF
TRBV10-3	TRBJ2-2	16	CATQGRASTNTGELFF
TRBV29-1	TRBJ2-3	18	CSVPATGRLAIVTDTQYF
TRBV2	TRBJ2-1	13	CASGDRADNEQFF
TRBV30	TRBJ2-1	14	CAWSLLQGYNEQFF
TRBV7-8	TRBJ2-3	16	CASSYRAGGYTDTQYF
TRBV6-2/TRBV6-3	TRBJ2-7	16	CASNRIKRESSYEQYF
TRBV27	TRBJ2-1	14	CASRAGTVYNEQFF
TRBV27	TRBJ2-3	13	CASSPGTTDTQYF
TRBV7-9	TRBJ1-2	16	CASSLALGQINYGYTF
TRBV19	TRBJ2-5	14	CASSPGTGEETQYF
TRBV12-3/TRBV12-4	TRBJ1-1	13	CASSPPGGGEAFF
TRBV4-1	TRBJ2-7	19	CASSQERTGNLASLYGQYF
TRBV5-1	TRBJ2-4	12	CASSWGGNIQYF
TRBV4-1	TRBJ1-2	15	CASSQGQGGGYGYTF
TRBV7-9	TRBJ2-5	15	CASSGLAGVGETQYF
TRBV29-1	TRBJ1-1	12	CSVLDRNTEAFF
TRBV4-2	TRBJ2-5	18	CASSHPSPPTPGQETQYF
TRBV29-1	TRBJ2-2	16	CSVQDRGRPDTGELFF
TRBV9	TRBJ2-3	18	CASSVNEGAGGPGDTQYF
TRBV10-3	TRBJ1-1	12	CAIQALNTEAFF
TRBV20-1	TRBJ2-5	12	CSARAAEETQYF
TRBV24-1	TRBJ2-7	13	CATSPRSSYEQYF
TRBV7-9	TRBJ2-3	13	CASTGEGTDTQYF
TRBV11-3	TRBJ2-1	15	CASSLKHEWGNEQFF
TRBV6-2/TRBV6-3	TRBJ1-5	17	CASSYGSGVYSNQPQHF
TRBV7-2	TRBJ2-2	16	CASSPGTGWYTGELFF
TRBV7-6	TRBJ1-2	15	CASSLEPGANYGYTF
TRBV29-1	TRBJ2-7	14	CSVEGQGEYYEQYF
TRBV3-1	TRBJ2-6	16	CASSQDPGSGANVLTF
TRBV12-3/TRBV12-4	TRBJ2-5	16	CASSLGLADLGETQYF
TRBV6-6	TRBJ1-2	15	CASSQPGQKPYGYTF
TRBV4-1	TRBJ2-7	13	CASSQRSSYEQYF
TRBV29-1	TRBJ2-1	14	CSGHGTSRFHEQFF
TRBV5-6	TRBJ1-2	14	CASSLGPPVYGYTF
TRBV7-3	TRBJ2-5	17	CARSLTGPLGSEETQYF
TRBV5-1	TRBJ2-3	17	CASSLGWARERADTQYF
TRBV3-1	TRBJ2-1	14	CASSPNLDYNEQFF
TRBV7-8	TRBJ2-5	18	CASSLFIAGGPDQETQYF
TRBV7-3	TRBJ2-1	18	CASSLVRLVGEGGNEQFF
TRBV7-9	TRBJ2-1	13	CASRPSGYNEQFF
TRBV7-8	TRBJ2-5	15	CASSLAGSRQETQYF
TRBV4-3	TRBJ2-6	21	CASSQDRLPGQGVSGANVLTF
TRBV29-1	TRBJ2-3	16	CSVGGTSGGMADTQYF
TRBV4-3	TRBJ2-7	15	CASSQGKGTFYEQYF
TRBV10-3	TRBJ1-2	17	CAIRLVPGTGPYYGYTF